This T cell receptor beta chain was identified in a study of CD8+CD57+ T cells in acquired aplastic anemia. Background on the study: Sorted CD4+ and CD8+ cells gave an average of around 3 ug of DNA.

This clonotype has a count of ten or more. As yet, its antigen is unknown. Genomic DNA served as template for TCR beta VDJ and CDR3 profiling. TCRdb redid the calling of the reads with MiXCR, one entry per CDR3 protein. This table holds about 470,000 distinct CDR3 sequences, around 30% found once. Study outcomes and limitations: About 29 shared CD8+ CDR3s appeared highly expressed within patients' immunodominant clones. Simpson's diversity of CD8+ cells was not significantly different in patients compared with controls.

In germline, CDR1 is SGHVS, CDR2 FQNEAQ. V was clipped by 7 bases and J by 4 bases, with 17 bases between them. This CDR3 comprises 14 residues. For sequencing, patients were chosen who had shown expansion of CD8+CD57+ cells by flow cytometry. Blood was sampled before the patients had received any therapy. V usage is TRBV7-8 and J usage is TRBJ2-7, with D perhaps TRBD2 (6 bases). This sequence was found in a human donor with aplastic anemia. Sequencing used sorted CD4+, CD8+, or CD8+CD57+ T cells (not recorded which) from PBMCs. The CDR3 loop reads CASTPGGSIYEQYF. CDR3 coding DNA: TGTGCCAGCACCCCTGGGGGGTCGATTTACGAGCAGTACTTC.